A single sample is the source of the 17 T cell receptor beta chains below, sequenced in a study of blood T cell repertoires in COVID-19. Profiling relied on immunoSEQ multiplex PCR, and the TCRdb table lists in-frame clones only, not all of them. The repertoire holds 290,000 or so clones, with 75% to 90% as singletons. The source material was peripheral blood. The receptors derive from a man in his late teens or twenties with active or convalescent COVID-19.

The chain has TRBV28 and TRBJ2-1, with 10 nucleotides matching TRBD2. The CDR3 runs 15 residues. The junction had 11 bases not matched to a gene; V was cut back by 6 bases and J by 9 bases. The germline CDR1 and CDR2 sequences are MDHEN and SYDVKM. The CDR3 region has the DNA TGTGCCAGCAGCATTCCTGGACTAGCGGATACTGAGCAGTTCTTC. It is translated as CASSIPGLADTEQFF.

This clone was detected once. This rearrangement joins TRBV5-4 to TRBJ1-4; D is unresolved. V gave up 4 bases and J gave up 7 bases, with 14 bases separating them. This CDR3 region has 14 residues. In germline, CDR1 is SGHNT, CDR2 YYREEE (reference sequence). The DNA for the CDR3 is TGTGCCAGCAGCCGAGATCCGGCAGGTGAAAAACTGTTTTTT. This gives the protein CASSRDPAGEKLFF.

The V call is TRBV19, the J call TRBJ2-1; perhaps TRBD2 as D (5 bases). The CDR3 sequence is 16 residues long. Germline CDR1 reads LNHDA; CDR2 reads SQIVND (reference sequence). The V gene lost 5 bases and the J gene lost 6 bases, with 20 bases spanning the gap. CDR3 sequence reads: CASSGGSRARFNEQFF. The CDR3 DNA is TGTGCCAGTAGTGGTGGGTCGAGGGCCCGATTCAATGAGCAGTTCTTC. The full variable domain, its missing parts supplied by reference TRBV19 and TRBJ2-1, is DGGITQSPKYLFRKEGQNVTLSCEQNLNHDAMYWYRQDPGQGLRLIYYSQIVNDFQKGDIAEGYSVSREKKESFPLTVTSAQKNPTAFYLCASSGGSRARFNEQFFGPGTRLTVL.

The chain links TRBV21-1 to TRBJ2-7; the table names TRBD2, a call not compared with the DNA. TRBV21-1 is labeled a pseudogene. This CDR3 spans 12 amino acids. The CDR3 here is CASSFPLYEQYF. For the CDR3, the DNA is TGTGCCAGCAGCTTTCCCTTGTACGAGCAGTACTTC.

V gene TRBV7-9 combines with J gene TRBJ2-1, with a possible D match to TRBD1 (6 bases). In germline, CDR1 is SEHNR, CDR2 FQNEAQ (reference sequence). Trimming removed 4 bases from V and 4 bases from J, with 20 bases in between. This CDR3 is built from 17 residues. CDR3 sequence (DNA): TGTGCCAGCAGCTCACCGACAGGCGACCCCAGATACAATGAGCAGTTCTTC. Translation: CASSSPTGDPRYNEQFF.

The chain carries TRBV24-1 and TRBJ2-2, with TRBD2 identical over 7 bases. V lost 3 bases, J lost 4 bases, and 7 bases stayed unmatched. The CDR3 consists of 16 residues. Germline V gene data show CDR1 as KGHDR and CDR2 as SFDVKD. As DNA, the CDR3 is TGTGCCACCAGTGATCATAGACTAGCAGCCACCGGGGAGCTGTTTTTT. It codes for CATSDHRLAATGELFF.

The chain employs TRBV12-5 and TRBJ1-1, with TRBD1 identical over 8 bases. CDR3 length: 16 residues. Looked up from germline, CDR1 is LGHNT and CDR2 is FRNRAP. V was pared by 5 bases and J by 1 base, with 9 bases of the junction left unmatched. Written as DNA, the CDR3 is TGTGCTAGTGGTCATCGATTGACAGGGGAGAACACTGAAGCTTTCTTT. Translated: CASGHRLTGENTEAFF.

The rearrangement uses TRBV7-7 and TRBJ1-4; D remains ambiguous. Germline V CDR1 and CDR2: SSHAT, FNYEAQ (reference sequence). The CDR3 has 16 amino acids. V shed 0 bases and J shed 0 bases, with 8 bases lying between them. The CDR3 here is CASSLAFGTTNEKLFF. CDR3 coding DNA: TGTGCCAGCAGCTTAGCTTTCGGGACAACTAATGAAAAACTGTTTTTT.

The chain uses TRBV11-2 and TRBJ1-1; D remains unclear. V was cut by 6 bases and J by 1 base, with 27 bases left in between. The CDR3 runs 19 residues. CDR1 and CDR2 (germline): SGHAT, FQNNGV. The DNA for the CDR3 is TGTGCCAGCAGACCATTTATAAGAGGCGGAGGGAAATGGAACACTGAAGCTTTCTTT. It encodes CASRPFIRGGGKWNTEAFF.

The chain uses TRBV19 and TRBJ1-5; maybe TRBD1 (6 bases). This CDR3 spans 16 amino acids. Trimming stripped 3 bases from V and 6 bases from J, with 18 bases between. Per germline, CDR1 LNHDA and CDR2 SQIVND (reference sequence). The CDR3 DNA reads TGTGCCAGTAGTATCCGCCTGACACAGGGAAGTCAGCCCCAGCATTTT. It codes for CASSIRLTQGSQPQHF.

V and J are TRBV10-3 and TRBJ1-1; 8 nucleotides agree with TRBD1. CDR3 length: 15 residues. Germline CDR1 ENHRY, CDR2 SYGVKD. V lost 3 bases and J lost 0; bases outside the gene matches: 3. CDR3 amino acids: CAISDRGQVNTEAFF. CDR3 coding DNA: TGTGCCATCAGTGACAGGGGGCAAGTGAACACTGAAGCTTTCTTT.

The chain links TRBV7-9 to TRBJ1-1; no reliable D call. Germline CDR1 SEHNR, CDR2 FQNEAQ (reference sequence). The CDR3 contains 13 residues. The V end was cut by 4 bases, the J end by 0 bases, with 6 bases between. CDR3 DNA: TGTGCCAGCAGCTGGGCAGTGAACACTGAAGCTTTCTTT. It specifies CASSWAVNTEAFF.

V gene TRBV3-1 (or the pseudogene TRBV3-2) combines with J gene TRBJ1-2, with 7 bases lining up with TRBD1. Trimming took 4 bases from V and 5 from J; bases not matched to a gene: 7. This CDR3 contains 14 residues. Germline CDR1 reads LGHDT; CDR2 reads YNNKEL (reference sequence). DNA of the CDR3: TGTGCCAGCAGCCTCCGACAGGGTCCTTATGGCTACACCTTC. Protein: CASSLRQGPYGYTF.

This clone appeared once. The junction departs from the called germline gene at one end, perhaps through a read error. V and J are TRBV11-1 and TRBJ2-1; 11 bases map to TRBD2. Germline V gene sequence: CDR1 SGHAT, CDR2 FQDESV (reference sequence). This CDR3 is 14 amino acids long. CDR3 region: CASSLAGGPYEQFF. In DNA, the CDR3 is TGTGCCAGCAGTTTAGCGGGAGGGCCCTATGAGCAGTTCTTC.

The sample holds a few counts of this clone. The chain carries TRBV19 and TRBJ1-1, with TRBD1 matching over 7 bases. This CDR3 has 14 amino acids. The junction had 8 bases not matched to a gene; V was cut back by 5 bases and J by 5 bases. CDR1 is LNHDA, CDR2 SQIVND, per germline (reference sequence). The CDR3 sequence is CASSVSTGWTEAFF. In nucleotides, the CDR3 is TGTGCCAGTAGTGTCTCGACAGGGTGGACTGAAGCTTTCTTT. Filled out from reference TRBV19 and TRBJ1-1, the complete variable domain reads DGGITQSPKYLFRKEGQNVTLSCEQNLNHDAMYWYRQDPGQGLRLIYYSQIVNDFQKGDIAEGYSVSREKKESFPLTVTSAQKNPTAFYLCASSVSTGWTEAFFGQGTRLTVV.

This clone showed up just once. The rearrangement joins TRBV18 to TRBJ1-2; maybe TRBD1 (5 bases). Trimming pared 2 bases from V and 8 bases from J, leaving 27 bases between. Germline V gives CDR1 KGHSH, CDR2 LQKENI. The CDR3 totals 18 residues. Here the CDR3 reads CASSPSPNPNRLGSGYTF. The CDR3 DNA is TGTGCCAGCTCACCATCACCTAACCCCAACAGGTTGGGAAGCGGCTACACCTTC.

This clone was recorded once. The chain links TRBV29-1 to TRBJ2-1; D is possibly TRBD2 (6 bases). Deletions cut 2 bases from V and 8 bases from J, with 10 bases between. The CDR3 is made up of 12 amino acids. Germline CDR1 SQVTM, CDR2 ANQGSEA. For the CDR3, the DNA is TGCAGCGTTGAATCTCGACTAGATGAGCAGTTCTTC. Translating gives CSVESRLDEQFF.